A selection of T cell receptor beta chains follows, all from one sample in a study of T cell responses to AZD1222 COVID-19 vaccine. Sequencing was performed with immunoSEQ multiplex PCR; in TCRdb, only in-frame clones are kept and a portion is missing. The table lists about 75,000 clones, around 87% of them singletons. The specimen comprised peripheral blood, sampled 28 days after the second AZD1222 dose. These receptors were taken from an adult who received the AZD1222 COVID-19 vaccine. The CDR3 runs from the conserved cysteine through the conserved F or W. A D gene is named only where the DNA matches it firmly. Only some rows state a clone size, as once, few, many or a class for expanded clones.

TRBJ2-5,NA,16,TRBV7-2,TRBD2,CASSLAGSGGVETQYF,TGTGCCAGCAGCTTAGCTGGTAGCGGGGGGGTAGAGACCCAGTACTTC
TRBJ1-2,NA,13,TRBV20-1,TRBD1,CSASRQGAYGYTF,TGCAGTGCTAGTCGCCAGGGGGCCTATGGCTACACCTTC
TRBJ1-5,NA,14,TRBV7-2,NA,CASSWSDQGQPQHF,TGTGCCAGCAGCTGGAGCGACCAGGGTCAGCCCCAGCATTTT
TRBJ1-2,NA,12,TRBV29-1,NA,CSSGDGISGYTF,TGCAGCTCAGGGGACGGAATAAGTGGCTACACCTTC
TRBJ2-3,few,17,TRBV9,TRBD1,CASSVSGQGLNTDTQYF,TGTGCCAGCAGCGTATCGGGACAGGGACTAAACACAGATACGCAGTATTTT
TRBJ2-7,once,15,TRBV11-3,NA,CASSPGSTFAPEQYF,TGTGCCAGCAGCCCCGGGTCGACGTTCGCCCCCGAGCAGTACTTC
TRBJ2-1,NA,13,TRBV19,TRBD1,CASKRDRAHEQFF,TGTGCCAGTAAACGGGACAGGGCCCATGAGCAGTTCTTC
TRBJ2-7,NA,18,TRBV3-1/TRBV3-2,TRBD2,CASSHNPGLAGDRDEQYF,TGTGCCAGCAGCCACAACCCGGGACTAGCGGGGGACAGGGACGAGCAGTACTTC
TRBJ2-7,NA,15,TRBV2,TRBD1,CASKISGQGFYEQYF,TGTGCCAGCAAAATAAGTGGACAGGGATTTTACGAGCAGTACTTC
TRBJ1-2,NA,14,TRBV7-9,NA,CASSSGGSNYGYTF,TGTGCCAGCAGCTCCGGTGGGTCCAACTATGGCTACACCTTC
TRBJ1-1,NA,13,TRBV9,NA,CASSVLLDTEAFF,TGTGCCAGCAGCGTACTTCTGGACACTGAAGCTTTCTTT
TRBJ2-3,NA,14,TRBV6-5,NA,CASSFGGYTDTQYF,TGTGCCAGCAGTTTCGGCGGGTACACAGATACGCAGTATTTT
TRBJ1-6,NA,14,TRBV6-2/TRBV6-3,NA,CASSRGAISSPLHF,TGTGCCAGCAGTCGAGGGGCCATCAGTTCACCCCTCCACTTT
TRBJ1-6,NA,14,TRBV9,TRBD1,CASSSGQGRSPLHF,TGTGCCAGCAGCTCAGGACAGGGAAGGTCACCCCTCCACTTT
TRBJ2-7,NA,15,TRBV11-2,NA,CASSLGGTIPYEQYF,TGTGCCAGCAGCTTAGGAGGGACAATCCCCTACGAGCAGTACTTC
TRBJ1-6,once,13,TRBV7-8,NA,CASRRQQNSPLHF,TGTGCCAGCAGGCGACAGCAGAATTCACCCCTCCACTTT